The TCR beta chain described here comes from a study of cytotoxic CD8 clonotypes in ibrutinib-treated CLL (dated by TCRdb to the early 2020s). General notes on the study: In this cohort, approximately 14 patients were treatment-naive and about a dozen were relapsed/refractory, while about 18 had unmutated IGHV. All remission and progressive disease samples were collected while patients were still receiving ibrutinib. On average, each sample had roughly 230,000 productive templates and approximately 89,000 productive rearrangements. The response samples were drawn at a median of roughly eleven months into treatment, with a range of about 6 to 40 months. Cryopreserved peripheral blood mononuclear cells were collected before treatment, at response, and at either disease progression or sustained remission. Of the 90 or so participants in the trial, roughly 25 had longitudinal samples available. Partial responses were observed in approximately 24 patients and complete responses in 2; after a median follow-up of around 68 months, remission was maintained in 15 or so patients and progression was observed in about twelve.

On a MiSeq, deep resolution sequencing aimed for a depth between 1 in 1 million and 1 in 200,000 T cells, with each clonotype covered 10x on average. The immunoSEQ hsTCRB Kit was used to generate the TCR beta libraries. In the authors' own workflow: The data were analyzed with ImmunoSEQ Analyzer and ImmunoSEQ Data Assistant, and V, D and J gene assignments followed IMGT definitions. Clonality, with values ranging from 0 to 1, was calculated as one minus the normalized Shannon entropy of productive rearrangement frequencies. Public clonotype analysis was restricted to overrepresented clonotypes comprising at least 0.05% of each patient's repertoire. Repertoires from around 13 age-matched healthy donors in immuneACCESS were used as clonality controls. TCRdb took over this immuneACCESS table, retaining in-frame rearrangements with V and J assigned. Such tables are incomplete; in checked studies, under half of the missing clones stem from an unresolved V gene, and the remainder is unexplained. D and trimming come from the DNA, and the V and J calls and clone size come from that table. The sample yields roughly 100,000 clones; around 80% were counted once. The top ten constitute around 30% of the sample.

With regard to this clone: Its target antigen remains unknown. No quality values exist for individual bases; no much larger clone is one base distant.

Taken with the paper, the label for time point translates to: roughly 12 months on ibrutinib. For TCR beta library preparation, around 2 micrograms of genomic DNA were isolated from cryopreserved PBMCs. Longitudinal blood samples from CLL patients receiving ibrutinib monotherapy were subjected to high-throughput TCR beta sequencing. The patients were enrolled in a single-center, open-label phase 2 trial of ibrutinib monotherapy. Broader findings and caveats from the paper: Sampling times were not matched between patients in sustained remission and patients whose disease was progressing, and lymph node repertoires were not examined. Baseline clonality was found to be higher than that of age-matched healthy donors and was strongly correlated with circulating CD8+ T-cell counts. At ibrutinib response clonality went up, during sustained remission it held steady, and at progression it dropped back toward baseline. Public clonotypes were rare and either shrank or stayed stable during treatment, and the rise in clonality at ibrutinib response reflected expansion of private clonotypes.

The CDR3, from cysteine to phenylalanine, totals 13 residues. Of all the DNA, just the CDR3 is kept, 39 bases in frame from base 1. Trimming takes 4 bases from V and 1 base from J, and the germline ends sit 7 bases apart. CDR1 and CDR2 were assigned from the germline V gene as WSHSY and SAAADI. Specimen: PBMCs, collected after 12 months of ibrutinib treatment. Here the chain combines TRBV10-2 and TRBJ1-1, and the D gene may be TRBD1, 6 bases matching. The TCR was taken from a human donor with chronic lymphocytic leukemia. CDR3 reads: CASSGQENTEAFF. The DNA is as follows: TGCGCCAGCAGTGGACAGGAGAACACTGAAGCTTTCTTT.